These 13 T cell receptor beta chains were sequenced from one sample in a study of T cell repertoires in cytomegalovirus infection. TCRdb used MiXCR to reprocess the reads, holding one entry per CDR3 protein. The repertoire holds about 130,000 distinct CDR3 sequences, with less than 9.5% as singletons. The sequenced sample was PBMCs. Receptors were obtained from a human donor in good health (CMV status not recorded). Some clones in this sample may be carry-over from other donors' samples.

This clonotype was counted only a few times. The chain is built from TRBV6-6 and TRBJ2-1; no clear D gene. CDR1 is MNHNY and CDR2 is SVGAGI in the germline V gene (reference sequence). CDR3 length equals 15 residues. The V end lost 2 bases, the J end lost 3 bases, and 11 bases lay between the germline ends. CDR3 in amino acids: CASSYAETHYNEQFF. The CDR3 DNA follows: TGTGCCAGCAGTTACGCCGAGACCCACTACAATGAGCAGTTCTTC.

This chain joins TRBV29-1 and TRBJ2-3; unclear D gene. V was pared by 2 bases and J by 6 bases, with 9 bases between. The CDR3 covers 12 residues. Germline V CDR1 and CDR2: SQVTM, ANQGSEA. The CDR3 is CSVEPSVDTQYF. Written as DNA, the CDR3 is TGCAGCGTTGAACCGAGTGTCGATACGCAGTATTTT.

This clonotype was seen repeatedly, ten times or more. J is TRBJ1-3 and V is TRBV12-3 or TRBV12-4; no reliable D call. V dropped 2 bases and J dropped 1 base, with 6 bases sitting between them. The CDR3 runs 14 residues. The CDR3 reads CASSLRGSGNTIYF. The CDR3 nucleotides are TGTGCCAGCAGTTTACGGGGATCTGGAAACACCATATATTTT.

This clonotype was counted many times. The chain joins TRBV11-2 to TRBJ1-1, with D maybe TRBD1 (5 bases). V lost 2 bases to trimming and J lost 4 bases, with 20 bases between them. From germline, CDR1 is SGHAT and CDR2 FQNNGV. The CDR3 loop spans 17 amino acids. The DNA of the CDR3 is TGTGCCAGCAGCTTACAGGGCCAGCCGTTGTTGAGCACTGAAGCTTTCTTT. Its protein is CASSLQGQPLLSTEAFF.

This clonotype has only a few counts. V gene TRBV5-4 combines with J gene TRBJ2-3, with D perhaps matching TRBD1 (5 bases). Germline CDR1 is SGHNT and CDR2 is YYREEE (reference sequence). The CDR3 runs to 15 residues. Trimming stripped 1 base from V and 2 bases from J, with 11 bases between. The CDR3 sequence: CASSLKGPYTDTQYF. DNA for the CDR3: TGTGCCAGCAGCTTGAAGGGGCCTTACACAGATACGCAGTATTTT.

Ten or more counts support this clonotype. The rearrangement uses TRBV6-6 and TRBJ1-1, with unresolved D. Germline V gives CDR1 MNHNY, CDR2 SVGAGI (reference sequence). The V gene lost 4 bases and the J gene lost 0 bases, with 6 bases spanning the gap. CDR3 length: 13 residues. The CDR3 is CASSLQLNTEAFF. The CDR3 DNA follows: TGTGCCAGCAGTTTGCAGCTGAACACTGAAGCTTTCTTT.

The chain has TRBV25-1 and TRBJ1-5; 11 bases map to TRBD1. CDR1 is MGHDK, CDR2 SYGVNS, per germline. This CDR3 is 14 amino acids long. Losses at the gene ends were 6 bases for V and 5 bases for J; bases not matched to a gene: 3. The CDR3 loop is CASRGQGEDQPQHF. The CDR3 coding sequence is TGTGCCAGCAGGGGACAGGGGGAGGATCAGCCCCAGCATTTT. The full variable domain, completed using reference TRBV25-1 and TRBJ1-5, is EADIYQTPRYLVIGTGKKITLECSQTMGHDKMYWYQQDPGMELHLIHYSYGVNSTEKGDLSSESTVSRIRTEHFPLTLESARPSHTSQYLCASRGQGEDQPQHFGDGTRLSIL.

CDR3 in DNA: TGTGCCAGCAGTTTAAGGCAGGGGGGCAATCAGCCCCAGCATTTT. Its translation is CASSLRQGGNQPQHF. The V call is TRBV28, the J call TRBJ1-5; 7 bases fit TRBD1. J was trimmed by 2 bases and V by 2 bases; bases with no gene match: 3. The CDR3 runs to 15 residues. Germline CDR1 reads MDHEN; CDR2 reads SYDVKM.

This clonotype was observed many times. This chain links TRBV7-9 with TRBJ2-1; the D is unclear. The V end was cut by 3 bases, the J end by 7 bases, with 19 bases between. The CDR3 has 16 residues. Germline CDR1 SEHNR, CDR2 FQNEAQ (reference sequence). CDR3 coding DNA: TGTGCCAGCAGCTTTCCCAAAGGGAAGAAAACAAATGAGCAGTTCTTC. This encodes CASSFPKGKKTNEQFF.

This clonotype was observed many times. This chain links TRBV2 with TRBJ2-1; D uncertain. Germline V gene data show CDR1 as SNHLY and CDR2 as FYNNEI. V was pared by 1 base and J by 9 bases, with 13 bases between. The length of the CDR3 is 14 residues. The CDR3 loop is CASSEGQIQSEQFF. The CDR3 DNA reads as TGTGCCAGCAGTGAAGGGCAAATTCAAAGTGAGCAGTTCTTC.

This clonotype was counted at least ten times. J is TRBJ1-2 and V is TRBV2; D unresolved. The germline V gene has CDR1 SNHLY and CDR2 FYNNEI. The germline V and J ends were trimmed by 2 bases and 0 bases, with 10 bases remaining between them. CDR3 size: 15 residues. CDR3 coding DNA: TGTGCCAGCAGTGAACAACAGCAATCTAACTATGGCTACACCTTC. As protein: CASSEQQQSNYGYTF.

This clonotype occurred once. A much larger clone lies one base from this, so it may be a read error. V and J are TRBV9 and TRBJ1-6; D gene ambiguous. The CDR3 contains 16 residues. V was clipped by 3 bases and J by 6 bases, with 16 bases between them. Germline loops: CDR1 SGDLS, CDR2 YYNGEE. The CDR3 sequence is CASSDKTSPGNSPLHF. In nucleotides, the CDR3 is TGTGCCAGCAGCGATAAGACCTCTCCGGGTAATTCACCCCTCCACTTT.

In this sample, this clonotype turned up a few times. The chain carries TRBV12-3 or TRBV12-4 and TRBJ1-1, with D hard to call. The CDR3 spans 16 residues. Trimming pared 6 bases from V and 1 base from J, leaving 18 bases between. The CDR3 here is CASSLRALRQNTEAFF. The CDR3 coding sequence is TGTGCCAGCAGCCTCCGGGCCCTACGGCAGAACACTGAAGCTTTCTTT.